What follows is one TCR beta chain and its context. Its target is not known. The CDR3 loop spans 15 amino acids. Trimming removed 0 bases from V and 1 base from J, with 9 bases in between. The germline V gene encodes CDR1 SGDLS and CDR2 YYNGEE. This record belongs to a study of identical twins. TCRdb ran MiXCR on the 5' RACE reads and lists one entry per CDR3 protein. The sample consists of nearly 650,000 distinct CDR3 sequences, just over 7% of them appearing once. Points from the study as a whole: Out-of-frame alpha sequences that twins shared showed excess low generation probability. Compared with models, monozygotic twins showed more out-of-frame TCR alpha sharing. Beta clonotypes that were abundant in cord blood contained fewer insertions, a pattern absent from memory repertoires.

The data were also submitted as part of a second study, on yellow fever vaccine responses in identical twins.

The sequencing sample was made of PBMCs. The receptor's source is a woman aged 18-35 years in good health. The rearrangement uses TRBV9 and TRBJ2-3, with D uncertain. This CDR3 reads CASSVGVVGTDTQYF. The CDR3, as DNA: TGTGCCAGCAGCGTAGGGGTGGTTGGCACAGATACGCAGTATTTT.